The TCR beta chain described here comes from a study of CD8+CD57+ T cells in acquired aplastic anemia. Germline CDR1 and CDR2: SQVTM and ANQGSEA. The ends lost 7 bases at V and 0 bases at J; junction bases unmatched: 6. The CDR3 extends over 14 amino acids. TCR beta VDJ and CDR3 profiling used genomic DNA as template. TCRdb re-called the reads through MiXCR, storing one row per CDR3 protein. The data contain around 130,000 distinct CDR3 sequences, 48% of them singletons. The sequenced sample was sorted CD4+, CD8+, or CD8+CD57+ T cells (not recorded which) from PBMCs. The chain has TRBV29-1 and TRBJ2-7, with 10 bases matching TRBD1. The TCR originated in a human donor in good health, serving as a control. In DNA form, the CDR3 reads TGCAGCGGGGAGGGGGACAGGGGCTCCTACGAGCAGTACTTC. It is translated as CSGEGDRGSYEQYF.